A single sample gave rise to the 17 T cell receptor beta chains below, sequenced in a study of cytomegalovirus exposure and HLA in healthy donors. Vbeta (60) and Jbeta (13) primers were used in the PCR. The table came from immunoSEQ multiplex PCR; TCRdb's copy has only in-frame clones and leaves some out. Here the sample spans around 99,000 clones, 70% to 80% being singletons. The specimen was PBMCs. The receptors shown here come from a middle-aged man in good health and CMV-seronegative.

This chain connects TRBV29-1 to TRBJ2-7; perhaps TRBD1 as D (6 bases). Germline values: CDR1 SQVTM, CDR2 ANQGSEA. This CDR3 has 13 residues. V was cut by 5 bases and J by 3 bases, with 14 bases left in between. The CDR3, as DNA: TGCAGCGTTACCGGGACAACCTACTACGAGCAGTACTTC. Translating gives CSVTGTTYYEQYF.

CDR3 coding DNA: TGTGCCAGCAGCCTGATGGCGGGAGGGGGTAATGAAAAACTGTTTTTT. The encoded protein is CASSLMAGGGNEKLFF. This sequence joins TRBV11-2 and TRBJ1-4; D possibly corresponds to TRBD1 (6 bases). The V and J ends lost 5 bases and 4 bases respectively, with 17 bases between them. There are 16 residues in the CDR3. Per germline, CDR1 SGHAT and CDR2 FQNNGV.

This chain links TRBV7-9 with TRBJ2-3, with 9 bases matching TRBD1. This CDR3 comprises 18 residues. In germline, CDR1 is SEHNR, CDR2 FQNEAQ (reference sequence). V gave up 4 bases and J gave up 3 bases; unmatched junction bases: 14. CDR3 bases: TGTGCCAGCAGCTCCCTGGGGGGGGACAGGGTCGAAACAGATACGCAGTATTTT. Translating it yields CASSSLGGDRVETDTQYF.

This sequence joins TRBV28 and TRBJ2-5; D gene uncertain. The J call is in doubt because the DNA end fits TRBJ2-7 better. The CDR3 spans 11 residues. Germline V CDR1 and CDR2: MDHEN, SYDVKM. The CDR3 nucleotides read TGTGCCAGCAGTGCCACCTACGAGCAGTACTTC. Translation: CASSATYEQYF.

The table lists this clone with many counts. The CDR3 protein is CASSLDWGPREQYF. CDR3 DNA: TGCGCCAGCAGCTTGGATTGGGGGCCGAGAGAGCAGTACTTC. This rearrangement joins TRBV5-1 to TRBJ2-7; possible D gene TRBD1, 6 bases. Germline V gene data show CDR1 as SGHRS and CDR2 as YFSETQ. V lost 0 bases, J lost 7 bases, and 14 bases lay in between. The CDR3 extends over 14 amino acids.

A word on this clone: Other nucleotide sequences in the sample specify the same CDR3. The V call is TRBV19, the J call TRBJ2-7; the match to TRBD1 covers 8 bases. Looked up from germline, CDR1 is LNHDA and CDR2 is SQIVND (reference sequence). The V segment lost 3 bases and the J segment 0 bases; nucleotides outside the gene matches: 1. This CDR3 is built from 14 residues. The CDR3 sequence: CASSIGTGSYEQYF. CDR3 coding DNA: TGTGCCAGTAGTATCGGGACAGGCTCCTACGAGCAGTACTTC. Combining the CDR3 with reference TRBV19 and TRBJ2-7 gives the whole variable domain DGGITQSPKYLFRKEGQNVTLSCEQNLNHDAMYWYRQDPGQGLRLIYYSQIVNDFQKGDIAEGYSVSREKKESFPLTVTSAQKNPTAFYLCASSIGTGSYEQYFGPGTRLTVT.

V usage is TRBV27 and J usage is TRBJ1-2; 10 nucleotides match TRBD1. CDR1 and CDR2 (germline): MNHEY, SMNVEV (reference sequence). V was pared by 4 bases and J by 7 bases, with 18 bases of the junction left unmatched. The CDR3 is 18 residues long. The CDR3 protein is CASSSFFGTGVGGLGYTF. DNA for the CDR3: TGTGCCAGCAGTTCCTTTTTCGGGACAGGGGTAGGGGGCCTTGGCTACACCTTC.

The chain couples TRBV10-1 to TRBJ2-7, with D possibly TRBD1 on 5 matching bases. The V and J ends lost 6 bases and 5 bases respectively, with 14 bases between them. The germline V gene encodes CDR1 WNHNN and CDR2 SYGVQD (reference sequence). CDR3 size: 13 residues. The DNA of the CDR3 is TGCGCCAGCAGGGGAAATACAGGTCACGAGCAGTACTTC. This translates into CASRGNTGHEQYF.

This rearrangement joins TRBV30 to TRBJ2-2; D is unresolved. The V and J ends lost 2 bases and 7 bases respectively, with 8 bases between them. The CDR3 contains 12 residues. Germline values: CDR1 GTSNPN, CDR2 SVGIG (reference sequence). CDR3 nucleotides: TGTGCCTGGAGTCCGGGTGGCGGGGAGCTGTTTTTT. Its protein is CAWSPGGGELFF.

The V and J genes are TRBV9 and TRBJ2-7, with D possibly being TRBD2 (6 bases). V dropped 3 bases and J dropped 0 bases, with 13 bases sitting between them. Germline V lookup: CDR1 SGDLS, CDR2 YYNGEE. The CDR3 covers 15 residues. In DNA form, the CDR3 reads TGTGCCAGCAGCGGGCCGGGACTCAACTCCTACGAGCAGTACTTC. This sequence encodes CASSGPGLNSYEQYF.

The chain carries TRBV9 and TRBJ1-2; weak D call: TRBD1 (6 bases). V lost 0 bases, J lost 7 bases, and 13 bases lay in between. The CDR3 contains 14 residues. Germline CDR1 reads SGDLS; CDR2 reads YYNGEE. CDR3 protein: CASSVDLGAGGYTF. The CDR3 coding sequence is TGTGCCAGCAGCGTAGATTTGGGGGCTGGTGGCTACACCTTC.

The rearrangement joins TRBV2 to TRBJ1-6; D unclear. Germline CDR1 reads SNHLY; CDR2 reads FYNNEI. V dropped 4 bases and J dropped 5 bases, with 12 bases sitting between them. CDR3 length equals 15 residues. The CDR3 bases are TGTGCCAGCAGTGTGATGGGCAGTGATAATTCACCCCTCCACTTT. The encoded protein is CASSVMGSDNSPLHF.

The J gene is TRBJ2-3, the V gene TRBV7-9, with 10 bases matching TRBD2. The J segment lost 6 bases and the V segment lost 5 bases, leaving 11 bases of the junction unmatched. Germline V gene lookup returns CDR1 SEHNR and CDR2 FQNEAQ (reference sequence). The CDR3 contains 16 residues. This chain's CDR3 is CASSPKSGRAWDTQYF. The CDR3 DNA sequence: TGTGCCAGCAGCCCGAAAAGCGGGAGGGCCTGGGATACGCAGTATTTT.

There are many counts of this clone. The V and J genes are TRBV2 and TRBJ1-1; tentative D call: TRBD1 (5 bases). Germline CDR1 is SNHLY and CDR2 is FYNNEI. The CDR3 sequence is 13 residues long. With 8 bases removed from V and 2 bases from J, the gap between germline ends came to 12 bases. Here the CDR3 DNA reads TGTGCCAGCGGACAAGCACCCAACACTGAAGCTTTCTTT. Its translation: CASGQAPNTEAFF.

This clone has just one count. A junction boundary mismatches the germline segment, possibly from a read error. The chain is built from TRBV5-6 and TRBJ2-3; no definite D call. CDR1 is SGHDT, CDR2 YYEEEE, per germline. This CDR3 has 14 amino acids. The CDR3 spells CASSLGYRTDTQYF. Written as DNA, the CDR3 is TGTGCCAGCAGCTTGGGGTATCGCACAGACACGCAGTATTTT. The whole variable domain, filled in from reference TRBV5-6 and TRBJ2-3, reads DAGVTQSPTHLIKTRGQQVTLRCSPKSGHDTVSWYQQALGQGPQFIFQYYEEEERQRGNFPDRFSGHQFPNYSSELNVNALLLGDSALYLCASSLGYRTDTQYFGPGTRLTVL.

The chain carries TRBV19 and TRBJ1-1; TRBD1 matches at 8 bases. The ends lost 3 bases at V and 1 base at J; junction bases unmatched: 4. Germline V CDR1 and CDR2: LNHDA, SQIVND (reference sequence). The CDR3 is 15 amino acids. CDR3 residues: CASSIGTGRNTEAFF. Here the CDR3 DNA reads TGTGCCAGTAGTATCGGGACAGGTAGGAACACTGAAGCTTTCTTT.

This clone showed up just a few times. The J gene is TRBJ2-7, the V gene TRBV18, with 9 bases matching TRBD2. The CDR3 extends over 15 amino acids. Per the germline V gene, CDR1 is KGHSH and CDR2 is LQKENI. J was trimmed by 4 bases and V by 3 bases; bases with no gene match: 7. In nucleotides, the CDR3 is TGTGCCAGCTCACCTGCGGGAGGGCCGGCGTACGAGCAGTACTTC. This gives the protein CASSPAGGPAYEQYF.